Each of the 20 T cell receptor beta chains below was sequenced from the same sample in a study of naive and memory T cell subsets. Two oligonucleotides, mixed equimolar, formed the beta constant-region primer covering TRBC1 and TRBC2. TCRdb independently ran MiXCR on the UMI-ligation and nested PCR reads; one entry per CDR3 protein. This table has 120,000 to 150,000 distinct CDR3 sequences, about 15% appearing once. The source material was naive CD4+ T cells from blood. These receptors all stem from a human donor in good health.

The genes are TRBV5-1 and TRBJ2-5, with 13 bases aligning to TRBD2. The CDR3 runs 16 residues. Germline CDR1 is SGHRS and CDR2 is YFSETQ. The V and J ends lost 1 base and 3 bases, in that order; junction bases with no gene match: 3. The CDR3 sequence is CASSLRGLAGEETQYF. The CDR3 nucleotides are TGCGCCAGCAGCTTGAGAGGACTAGCGGGAGAAGAGACCCAGTACTTC.

As for this clonotype: A much larger clonotype is one base distant, so this may be a read error. The gene calls are TRBV10-1 and TRBJ2-3, with 9 bases lining up with TRBD2. The CDR3 is 14 residues long. V shed 5 bases and J 5 bases; nucleotides not matched to a gene: 5. Germline CDR1 WNHNN, CDR2 SYGVQD (reference sequence). This CDR3 is CASSRTSVVDTQYF. The CDR3 nucleotides are TGCGCCAGCAGTCGGACTAGCGTGGTAGATACGCAGTATTTT.

There are a few counts of this clonotype. The CDR3 DNA is TGCGCCAGCAGCCAGGACAGGGTGGTCGGCTACGAGCAGTACTTC. This sequence encodes CASSQDRVVGYEQYF. V is TRBV4-1 and J is TRBJ2-7; 8 bases agree with TRBD1. Germline V gene lookup returns CDR1 MGHRA and CDR2 YSYEKL. The V and J ends lost 3 bases and 3 bases, in that order; junction bases with no gene match: 7. The CDR3 has 15 amino acids.

This clonotype was observed a handful of times. The chain is built from TRBV5-6 and TRBJ2-1; D possibly matches TRBD1 or TRBD2 (6 bases each). Germline CDR1 SGHDT, CDR2 YYEEEE. The CDR3 covers 12 residues. V was trimmed by 4 bases and J by 6 bases, leaving 8 bases between them. The CDR3 DNA is TGTGCCAGCAGCCGGGGGCCCAATGAGCAGTTCTTC. As protein: CASSRGPNEQFF. Full variable domain (remainder filled in from reference TRBV5-6 and TRBJ2-1): DAGVTQSPTHLIKTRGQQVTLRCSPKSGHDTVSWYQQALGQGPQFIFQYYEEEERQRGNFPDRFSGHQFPNYSSELNVNALLLGDSALYLCASSRGPNEQFFGPGTRLTVL.

J is TRBJ2-2 and V is TRBV20-1; no clear D. The ends were cut back, 0 bases at V and 0 bases at J, with 8 bases in the middle. The CDR3 totals 15 residues. In germline, CDR1 is DFQATT, CDR2 SNEGSKA (reference sequence). DNA of the CDR3: TGCAGTGCTAGAGACACGCGCGCGAACACCGGGGAGCTGTTTTTT. The encoded protein is CSARDTRANTGELFF.

The chain combines TRBV28 with TRBJ2-7, with 9 bases fitting TRBD2. The junction had 12 bases not matched to a gene; V was cut back by 4 bases and J by 5 bases. CDR1 and CDR2 (germline): MDHEN, SYDVKM. The CDR3 is made up of 16 amino acids. CDR3 sequence: CASSSVAGERGDEQYF. In DNA, the CDR3 is TGTGCCAGCAGTTCCGTAGCGGGAGAGAGGGGGGACGAGCAGTACTTC.

This clonotype came up a few times. The chain uses TRBV20-1 and TRBJ2-3; 12 bases align to TRBD2. Germline trimming cut 0 bases from V and 6 bases from J; bases unmatched to any gene: 4. The CDR3 length is 15 residues. Per the germline V gene, CDR1 is DFQATT and CDR2 is SNEGSKA (reference sequence). The DNA for the CDR3 is TGCAGTGCTAGAGATTTAACTAGCGGGAGGGATACGCAGTATTTT. This gives the protein CSARDLTSGRDTQYF.

The sample holds one count of this clonotype. This chain uses TRBV5-6 with TRBJ2-7; 9 positions agree with TRBD2. The CDR3 extends over 15 amino acids. In germline, CDR1 is SGHDT, CDR2 YYEEEE. V was clipped by 3 bases and J by 6 bases; unmatched bases: 10. CDR3 coding DNA: TGTGCCAGCAGCTCTGGGGCTAGCGGGACCGGCGAGCAGTACTTC. It specifies CASSSGASGTGEQYF.

The chain joins TRBV27 to TRBJ2-3; D possibly corresponds to TRBD1 (7 bases). Trimming took 8 bases from V and 2 from J, leaving 14 bases between them. Per germline, CDR1 MNHEY and CDR2 SMNVEV (reference sequence). The CDR3 extends over 14 amino acids. The CDR3 nucleotides read TGTGCCAGCCGGAGGGGGCGAGACACAGATACGCAGTATTTT. This translates into CASRRGRDTDTQYF.

The chain combines TRBV24-1 with TRBJ2-2, with 8 positions matching TRBD1. The CDR3 spans 15 residues. Germline V gives CDR1 KGHDR, CDR2 SFDVKD. Germline trimming cut 3 bases from V and 4 bases from J; bases unmatched to any gene: 3. The CDR3 protein is CATSDPDRVTGELFF. CDR3 coding DNA: TGTGCCACCAGTGATCCGGACAGGGTCACCGGGGAGCTGTTTTTT.

The chain links TRBV19 to TRBJ2-5; TRBD1 matches 10 bases. The CDR3 totals 15 residues. The germline V gene has CDR1 LNHDA and CDR2 SQIVND (reference sequence). Trimming took 4 bases from V and 5 from J; bases not matched to a gene: 7. CDR3 DNA: TGTGCCAGTAGTAGATCGGGACAGGGGACGGAGACCCAGTACTTC. Its protein product is CASSRSGQGTETQYF.

This clonotype was observed a handful of times. V gene TRBV7-2 combines with J gene TRBJ2-3; D ambiguous. The CDR3 length is 13 residues. Trimming shortened V by 1 base and J by 12 bases, and 14 bases separated the two germline ends. Germline values: CDR1 SGHTA, CDR2 FQGNSA. CDR3 sequence reads: CASSLDLERSQYF. The CDR3 bases are TGTGCCAGCAGCTTAGATTTGGAGAGGTCTCAGTATTTT.

The table lists this clonotype with a few counts. The rearrangement links TRBV9 to TRBJ2-3, with 16 bases that match TRBD2. This CDR3 has 21 residues. V shed 3 bases, J shed 4 bases, and the junction held 17 bases outside the gene matches. Germline CDR1 SGDLS, CDR2 YYNGEE. The CDR3 DNA reads as TGTGCCAGCAGCGAAATCGCCGGGACTAGCGGGAGGGCGGGGACTGCAGATACGCAGTATTTT. It yields the protein CASSEIAGTSGRAGTADTQYF.

The V and J genes are TRBV12-3 or TRBV12-4 and TRBJ2-7; 7 bases fit TRBD2. The CDR3 contains 16 residues. Unmatched junction bases numbered 15, after V lost 3 bases and J lost 7 bases. DNA of the CDR3: TGTGCCAGCAGTTTGGCTAGCGGCTCCCTCCGTGGGGAGCAGTACTTC. It translates to CASSLASGSLRGEQYF.

The table lists this clonotype with a few counts. The genes are TRBV6-1 and TRBJ1-5; D is perhaps TRBD1 (5 bases). Germline-derived CDR1 and CDR2 are MNHNS and SASEGT. This CDR3 is built from 15 residues. V was clipped by 7 bases and J by 1 base, with 14 bases between them. CDR3 coding DNA: TGTGCCAGCACCCCCCTCCGGGGGAGCAATCAGCCCCAGCATTTT. Protein sequence: CASTPLRGSNQPQHF.

This clonotype has just a few counts. The chain uses TRBV7-9 and TRBJ2-6; possible D gene TRBD1, 5 bases. The CDR3 is 20 amino acids. Germline values: CDR1 SEHNR, CDR2 FQNEAQ (reference sequence). Trimming shortened V by 5 bases and J by 0 bases, and 23 bases separated the two germline ends. The CDR3 DNA reads as TGTGCCAGCAGCGTCTTTAGTGGGTTTGCAGGGATCTCTGGGGCCAACGTCCTGACTTTC. It translates to CASSVFSGFAGISGANVLTF.

In DNA, the CDR3 is TGTGCCAGTAGTACAACGAAAGAGACCCAGTACTTC. This sequence encodes CASSTTKETQYF. V usage is TRBV19 and J usage is TRBJ2-5; no firm D call. The germline CDR1 and CDR2 sequences are LNHDA and SQIVND (reference sequence). There are 12 residues in the CDR3. Deletions cut 4 bases from V and 3 bases from J, with 6 bases between. Complete variable domain (other parts from reference TRBV19 and TRBJ2-5): DGGITQSPKYLFRKEGQNVTLSCEQNLNHDAMYWYRQDPGQGLRLIYYSQIVNDFQKGDIAEGYSVSREKKESFPLTVTSAQKNPTAFYLCASSTTKETQYFGPGTRLLVL.

This clonotype has a handful of counts. The rearrangement uses TRBV25-1 and TRBJ2-7; 9 nucleotides line up with TRBD1. The CDR3 runs 14 residues. CDR1 MGHDK and CDR2 SYGVNS come from the germline V gene. V lost 6 bases to trimming and J lost 2 bases; unmatched junction nucleotides: 5. The CDR3 reads CASSPTGGTYEQYF. As DNA, the CDR3 is TGTGCCAGCAGCCCGACAGGGGGAACCTACGAGCAGTACTTC.

The chain combines TRBV24-1 with TRBJ1-2, with D tentatively TRBD1 (6 bases). The V end lost 4 bases, the J end lost 4 bases, and 12 bases lay between the germline ends. Germline V gene data show CDR1 as KGHDR and CDR2 as SFDVKD. This CDR3 region has 14 residues. The CDR3 here is CATSDLDRPYGYTF. CDR3 nucleotides: TGTGCCACCAGTGACCTCGACAGGCCCTATGGCTACACCTTC.

The chain combines TRBV28 with TRBJ2-3; D is possibly TRBD2 (5 bases). Germline V gene data show CDR1 as MDHEN and CDR2 as SYDVKM. The CDR3 contains 16 residues. V shed 0 bases and J shed 2 bases, with 12 bases lying between them. CDR3 bases: TGTGCCAGCAGTTTATGGTCGGGAAGTACCACAGATACGCAGTATTTT. Amino acids: CASSLWSGSTTDTQYF.